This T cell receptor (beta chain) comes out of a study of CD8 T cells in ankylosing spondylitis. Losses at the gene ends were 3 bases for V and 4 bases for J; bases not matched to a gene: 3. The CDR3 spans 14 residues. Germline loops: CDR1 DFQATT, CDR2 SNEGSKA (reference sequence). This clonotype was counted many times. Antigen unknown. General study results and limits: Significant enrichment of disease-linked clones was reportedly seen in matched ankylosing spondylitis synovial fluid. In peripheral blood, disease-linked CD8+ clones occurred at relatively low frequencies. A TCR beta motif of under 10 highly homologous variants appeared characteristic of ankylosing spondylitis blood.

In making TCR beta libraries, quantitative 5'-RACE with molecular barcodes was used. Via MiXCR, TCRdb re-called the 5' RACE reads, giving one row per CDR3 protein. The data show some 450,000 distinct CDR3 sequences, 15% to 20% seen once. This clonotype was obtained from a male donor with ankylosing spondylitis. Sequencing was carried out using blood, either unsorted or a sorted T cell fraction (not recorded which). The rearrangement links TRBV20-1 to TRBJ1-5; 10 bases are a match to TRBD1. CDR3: CSASRQGANQPQHF. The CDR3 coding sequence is TGCAGTGCTAGCAGACAGGGGGCTAATCAGCCCCAGCATTTT.